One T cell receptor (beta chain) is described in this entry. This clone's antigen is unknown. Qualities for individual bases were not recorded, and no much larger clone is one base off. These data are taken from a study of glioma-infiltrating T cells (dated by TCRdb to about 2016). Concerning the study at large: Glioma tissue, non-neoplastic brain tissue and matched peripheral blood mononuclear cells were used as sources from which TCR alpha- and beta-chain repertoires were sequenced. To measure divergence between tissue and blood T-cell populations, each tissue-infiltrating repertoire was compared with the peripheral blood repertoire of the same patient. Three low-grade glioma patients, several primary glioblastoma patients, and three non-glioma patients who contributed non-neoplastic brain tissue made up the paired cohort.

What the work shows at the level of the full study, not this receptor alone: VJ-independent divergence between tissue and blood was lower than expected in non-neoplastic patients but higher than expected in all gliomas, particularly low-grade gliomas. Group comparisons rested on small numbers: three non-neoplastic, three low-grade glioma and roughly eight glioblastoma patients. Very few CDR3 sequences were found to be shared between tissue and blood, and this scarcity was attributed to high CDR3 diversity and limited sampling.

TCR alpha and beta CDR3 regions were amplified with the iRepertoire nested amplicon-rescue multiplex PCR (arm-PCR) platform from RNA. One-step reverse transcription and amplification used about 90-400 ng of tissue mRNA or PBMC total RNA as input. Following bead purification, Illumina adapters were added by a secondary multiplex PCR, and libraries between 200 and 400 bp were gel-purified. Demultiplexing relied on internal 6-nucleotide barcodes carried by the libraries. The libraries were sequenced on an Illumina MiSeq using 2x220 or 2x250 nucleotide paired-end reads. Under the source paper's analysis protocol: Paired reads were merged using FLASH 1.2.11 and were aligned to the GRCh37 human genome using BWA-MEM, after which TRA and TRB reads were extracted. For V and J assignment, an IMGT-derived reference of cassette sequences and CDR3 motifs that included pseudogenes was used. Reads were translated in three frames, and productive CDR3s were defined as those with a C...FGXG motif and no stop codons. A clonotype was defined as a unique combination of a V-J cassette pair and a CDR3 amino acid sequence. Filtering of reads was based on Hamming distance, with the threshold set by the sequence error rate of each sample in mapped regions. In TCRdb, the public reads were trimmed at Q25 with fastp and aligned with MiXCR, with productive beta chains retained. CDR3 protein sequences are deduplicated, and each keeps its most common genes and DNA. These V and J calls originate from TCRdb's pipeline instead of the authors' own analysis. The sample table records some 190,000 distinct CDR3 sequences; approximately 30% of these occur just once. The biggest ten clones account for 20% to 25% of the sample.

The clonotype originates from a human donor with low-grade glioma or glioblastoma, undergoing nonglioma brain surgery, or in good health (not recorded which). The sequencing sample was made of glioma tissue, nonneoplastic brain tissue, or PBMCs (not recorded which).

The CDR3 protein sequence reads: CASTLLTGGIYEQYF. In nucleotide form, the sequence is TGTGCCAGCACCCTCCTGACAGGGGGAATCTACGAGCAGTACTTC. Here the chain combines TRBV27 and TRBJ2-7, with TRBD1 matching 9 junction bases. The CDR3, from cysteine to phenylalanine, totals 15 residues. Here the CDR3 DNA is all that survives: 45 bases in frame from base 1. V is trimmed back by 7 bases and J by 3 bases, and the junction contains 10 bases that no gene match accounts for. CDR1 and CDR2 are read off the germline V gene (reference sequence) as MNHEY and SMNVEV.